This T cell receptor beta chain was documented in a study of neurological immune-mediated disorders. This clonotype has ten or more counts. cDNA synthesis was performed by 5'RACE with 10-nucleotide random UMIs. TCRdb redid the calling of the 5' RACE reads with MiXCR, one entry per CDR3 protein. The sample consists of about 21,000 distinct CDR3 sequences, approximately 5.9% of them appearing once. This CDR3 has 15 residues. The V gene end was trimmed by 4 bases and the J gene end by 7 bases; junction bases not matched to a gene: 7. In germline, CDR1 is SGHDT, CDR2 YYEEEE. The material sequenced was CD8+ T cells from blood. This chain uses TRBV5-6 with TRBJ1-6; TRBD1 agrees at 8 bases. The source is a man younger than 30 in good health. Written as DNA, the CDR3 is TGTGCCAGCAGCCGACGGACAGGGAGGAATTCACCCCTCCACTTT. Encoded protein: CASSRRTGRNSPLHF.